This TCR beta chain originates from a study of blood T cell repertoires in COVID-19. Study overall: Some COVID-19 samples were acute and others convalescent; all came from the United States, Italy and Spain.

Per germline, CDR1 MGHDK and CDR2 SYGVNS. V lost 3 bases and J lost 3, with 9 bases in between. This CDR3 region has 14 residues. Recovered Cohort 3 donors showed two negative PCRs, clearance, or symptom resolution. Method: immunoSEQ multiplex PCR; TCRdb's copy keeps in-frame clones and lacks some. The sample consists of 200,000 to 250,000 clones, about 85% of them appearing once. The sequence was obtained from a man under 40 who had recovered from COVID-19. The chain combines TRBV25-1 with TRBJ1-3, with D perhaps matching TRBD1 (5 bases). Sample: PBMCs or T cells enriched from blood (not recorded which). The CDR3 loop is CASSDRAFGNTIYF. The CDR3 nucleotides are TGTGCCAGCAGTGACAGGGCTTTTGGAAACACCATATATTTT.